The clone carrying this TCR beta chain appeared a few times. The antigen is undetermined. Genomic DNA of each subset was evenly split across several immunoSEQ plates. The authors' processing: Without quality scores, immunoSEQ junctional reads could not be filtered like full-length reads. Clones were read by immunoSEQ multiplex PCR, and TCRdb kept only the in-frame ones, dropping some. The V and J calls and the clone size are those of that table, but D and trimming were determined from the DNA. The sample has about 1 million clones, more than 60% seen once; the top ten hold about 1.5%. This sample was included in a study of shared clonotypes between healthy human individuals. Points from the study as a whole: Clonotype sharing across a few donors was observed for 4.5% to 6.5% of naive CD4 clonotypes.

Splitting of CD4+ cells produced CD45RA+ naive and CD45RA-negative memory subsets. The sequence came from a man younger than 35 in good health. The specimen was memory CD4+ T cells sorted from blood. The subset here: CD45RA-negative fraction.

The CDR3 sequence is CASSPPVGSFGYYEQYF. DNA of the CDR3: TGTGCCAGCTCACCTCCGGTGGGTTCCTTCGGGTACTACGAGCAGTACTTC. The V and J genes are TRBV18 and TRBJ2-7; D ambiguous. The CDR3 length is 17 residues. Germline assignment: CDR1 KGHSH and CDR2 LQKENI. Deletions cut 3 bases from V and 3 bases from J, with 21 bases between.